A single sample gave rise to the 8 T cell receptor beta chains below, sequenced in a study of molecular identifiers for immune sequencing clone quantification. TCRdb processed the PCR reads anew with MiXCR; each CDR3 protein has one entry. This table holds about 54,000 distinct CDR3 sequences, about 25% found once. Sequences were obtained from naive CD8+ T cells from blood, with Jurkat cell RNA spiked in. Specified subset: FACS-sorted CD8+CD4-CCR7+CD45RA+ naive T cells. These receptors were collected from a human donor in good health. Some libraries in this study had Jurkat cell RNA spiked in.

This clonotype was recorded a few times. The chain couples TRBV20-1 to TRBJ2-1; D remains unclear. V lost 5 bases, J lost 3 bases, and 11 bases lay in between. Germline values: CDR1 DFQATT, CDR2 SNEGSKA (reference sequence). CDR3 length: 13 residues. The CDR3 loop is CSAHWNFYNEQFF. CDR3 bases: TGCAGTGCTCACTGGAACTTCTACAATGAGCAGTTCTTC.

About this clonotype: Since a much larger clone is just one base distant, this may be a read error. The J gene is TRBJ2-5, the V gene TRBV13; the D is unclear. CDR3 length equals 14 residues. CDR1 is PRHDT, CDR2 FYEKMQ, per germline (reference sequence). The CDR3 DNA sequence: TGTGCCAGCAGCTTACTTCCCCGCCAAGAGCCCCAGTACTTC. The encoded protein is CASSLLPRQEPQYF.

The sample holds many counts of this clonotype. The V gene is TRBV19, the J gene TRBJ2-1, with 9 positions matching TRBD2. The CDR3 spans 15 residues. CDR1 LNHDA and CDR2 SQIVND come from the germline V gene (reference sequence). The V gene end was trimmed by 6 bases and the J gene end by 8 bases; junction bases not matched to a gene: 11. CDR3 amino acids: CASRPGAGGLYEQFF. As DNA, the CDR3 is TGTGCCAGTAGGCCCGGCGCGGGAGGGCTCTATGAGCAGTTCTTC.

This clonotype was picked up many times. The gene calls are TRBV24-1 and TRBJ2-5, with TRBD1 as a possible D gene (6 bases). Trimming stripped 3 bases from V and 5 bases from J, with 33 bases between. In germline, CDR1 is KGHDR, CDR2 SFDVKD. This CDR3 region has 21 residues. In DNA, the CDR3 is TGTGCCACCAGTGATATCAAGGCCGCCGAGCTGACAGGTTTAAGAGCGGAGACCCAGTACTTC. It is translated as CATSDIKAAELTGLRAETQYF.

This clonotype was seen repeatedly, ten times or more. V gene TRBV27 combines with J gene TRBJ2-3; 7 bases fit TRBD1. J gave up 6 bases and V 2 bases, and 5 bases lay outside the gene matches. Germline V CDR1 and CDR2: MNHEY, SMNVEV (reference sequence). CDR3 size: 14 residues. The CDR3 nucleotides read TGTGCCAGCAGTTTAAGGGGGCTAGCTGATACGCAGTATTTT. Amino acids: CASSLRGLADTQYF.

This clonotype was observed at least ten times. This chain links TRBV6-5 with TRBJ1-1; 9 bases match TRBD1. Trimming removed 4 bases from V and 5 bases from J; junction bases left unmatched: 2. The V gene's germline CDR1 is MNHEY and CDR2 SVGAGI. This CDR3 is 13 amino acids long. The CDR3 bases are TGTGCCAGCAGTTGGGACAGGGCGACTGAAGCTTTCTTT. It specifies CASSWDRATEAFF.

The chain combines TRBV27 with TRBJ2-7; 7 bases are a match to TRBD2. From germline, CDR1 is MNHEY and CDR2 SMNVEV (reference sequence). J gave up 5 bases and V 5 bases, and 9 bases lay outside the gene matches. This CDR3 contains 14 residues. CDR3 loop: CASSPTSFPNEQYF. For the CDR3, the DNA is TGTGCCAGCAGTCCGACTAGCTTCCCCAACGAGCAGTACTTC.

Regarding this clonotype: This may come from a read error, since a much larger clone is one base off. This chain uses TRBV4-2 with TRBJ1-6, with D hard to call. In germline, CDR1 is LGHNA, CDR2 YNFKEQ. This CDR3 has 15 residues. The ends were cut back, 1 base at V and 8 bases at J, with 12 bases in the middle. CDR3 bases: TGTGCCAGCAGCCAAGTGGGGAGCGGATATTCACCCCTCCACTTT. This translates into CASSQVGSGYSPLHF.